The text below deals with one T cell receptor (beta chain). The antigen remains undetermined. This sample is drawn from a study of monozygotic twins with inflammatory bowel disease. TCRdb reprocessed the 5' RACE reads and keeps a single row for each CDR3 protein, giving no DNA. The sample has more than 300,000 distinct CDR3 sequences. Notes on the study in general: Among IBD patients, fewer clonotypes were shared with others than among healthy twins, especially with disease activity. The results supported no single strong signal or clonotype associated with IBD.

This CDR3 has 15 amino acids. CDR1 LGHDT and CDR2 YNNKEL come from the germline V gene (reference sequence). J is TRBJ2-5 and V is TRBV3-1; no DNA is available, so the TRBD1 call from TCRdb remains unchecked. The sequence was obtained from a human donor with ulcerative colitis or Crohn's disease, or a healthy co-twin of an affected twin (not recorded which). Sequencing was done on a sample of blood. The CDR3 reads CASSQGDRAEETQYF.